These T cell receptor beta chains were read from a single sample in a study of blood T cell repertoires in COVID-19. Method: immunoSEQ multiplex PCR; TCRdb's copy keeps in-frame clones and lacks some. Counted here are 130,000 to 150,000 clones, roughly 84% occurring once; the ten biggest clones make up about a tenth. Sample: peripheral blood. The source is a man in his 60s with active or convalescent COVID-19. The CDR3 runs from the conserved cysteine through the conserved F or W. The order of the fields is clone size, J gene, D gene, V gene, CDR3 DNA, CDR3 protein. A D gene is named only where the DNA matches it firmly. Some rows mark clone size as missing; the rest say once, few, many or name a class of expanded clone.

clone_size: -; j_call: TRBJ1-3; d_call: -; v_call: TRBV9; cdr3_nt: TGTGCCAGCAGCGGCTGGGGCAAGAGCTCTGGAAACACCATATATTTT; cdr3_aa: CASSGWGKSSGNTIYF
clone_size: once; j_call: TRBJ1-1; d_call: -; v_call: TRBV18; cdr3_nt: TGTGCCAGCTCTCTAACAGGGAGGGACACTGAAGCTTTCTTT; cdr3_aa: CASSLTGRDTEAFF
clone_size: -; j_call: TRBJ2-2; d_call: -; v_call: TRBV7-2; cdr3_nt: TGTGCCAGCAGCCCCAGGATTGGGTCCACCGGGGAGCTGTTTTTT; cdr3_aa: CASSPRIGSTGELFF
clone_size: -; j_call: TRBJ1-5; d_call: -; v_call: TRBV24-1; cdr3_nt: TGTGCCACCAGCATGAATCAGCCCCAGCATTTT; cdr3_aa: CATSMNQPQHF
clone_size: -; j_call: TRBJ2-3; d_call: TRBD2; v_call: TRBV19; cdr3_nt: TGTGCCAGTAGGGGACTAGCGGGGGTACACGGCACAGATACGCAGTATTTT; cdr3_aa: CASRGLAGVHGTDTQYF
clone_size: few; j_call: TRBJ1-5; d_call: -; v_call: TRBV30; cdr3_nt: TGTGCCTGGAGTCTTGGCGGGCAGGAACAGCCCCAGCATTTT; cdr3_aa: CAWSLGGQEQPQHF
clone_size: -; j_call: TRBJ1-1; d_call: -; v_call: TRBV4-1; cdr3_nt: TGCGCCAGCAGCCAGCGAACGGGGAACACTGAAGCTTTCTTT; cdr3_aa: CASSQRTGNTEAFF
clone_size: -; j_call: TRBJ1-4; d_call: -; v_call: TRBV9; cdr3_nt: TGTGCCAGCAGCGCTAGTTTAGCTAATGAAAAACTGTTTTTT; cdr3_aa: CASSASLANEKLFF
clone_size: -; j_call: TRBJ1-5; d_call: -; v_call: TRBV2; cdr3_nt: TGTGCCAGCAGTGACTATGCCAACCGCAATCAGCCCCAGCATTTT; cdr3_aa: CASSDYANRNQPQHF
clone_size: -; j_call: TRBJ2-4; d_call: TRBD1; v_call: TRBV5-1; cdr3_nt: TGCGCCAGCAGCTTGCAACATACAGGGGTGGCCAACGGGTACATTCAGTACTTC; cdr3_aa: CASSLQHTGVANGYIQYF
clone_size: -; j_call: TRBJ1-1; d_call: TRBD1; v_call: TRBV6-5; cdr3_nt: TGTGCCAGCAGCTGGGACAGGGGGGGCACTGAAGCTTTCTTT; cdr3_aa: CASSWDRGGTEAFF
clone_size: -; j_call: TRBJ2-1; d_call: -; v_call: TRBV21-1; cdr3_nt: TGTGCCAGCAGCAAATGGAGACATCTGAGTAGGGAGGATGAGCAGTTCTTC; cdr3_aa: CASSKWRHLSREDEQFF
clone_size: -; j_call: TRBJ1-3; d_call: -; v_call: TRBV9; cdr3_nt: TGTGCCAGCAGCGGGACATCTGGAAACACCATATATTTT; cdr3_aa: CASSGTSGNTIYF
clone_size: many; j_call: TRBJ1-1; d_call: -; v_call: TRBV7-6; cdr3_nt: TGTGCCAGCAGCTTGGACAGCTACACTGAAGCTTTCTTT; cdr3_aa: CASSLDSYTEAFF
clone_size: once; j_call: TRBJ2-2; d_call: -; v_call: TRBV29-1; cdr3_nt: TGCAGCGCCCTTCCCGCGAACACCGGGGAGCTGTTTTTT; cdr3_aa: CSALPANTGELFF
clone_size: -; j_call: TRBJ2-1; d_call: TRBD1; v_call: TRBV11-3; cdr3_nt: TGTGCCAGCAGCGAGGGACAGGGGGGATTATCCTACAATGAGCAGTTCTTC; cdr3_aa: CASSEGQGGLSYNEQFF
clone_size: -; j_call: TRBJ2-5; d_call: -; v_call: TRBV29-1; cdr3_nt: TGCAGCGTTGAAGATCTCGCCGACAAAATAAAGGCCCAGTACTTC; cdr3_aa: CSVEDLADKIKAQYF
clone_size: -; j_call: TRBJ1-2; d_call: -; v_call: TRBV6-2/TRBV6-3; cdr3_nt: TGTGCCAGCAGTTACTCGATCTTAGTGAACTATGGCTACACCTTC; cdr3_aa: CASSYSILVNYGYTF
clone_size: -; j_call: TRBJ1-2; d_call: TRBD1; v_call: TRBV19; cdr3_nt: TGTGCCAGTAGTCTGACAGGGAAAAACGGCTACACCTTC; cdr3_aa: CASSLTGKNGYTF
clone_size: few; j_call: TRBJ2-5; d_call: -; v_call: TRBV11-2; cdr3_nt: TGTGCCAGCAGCTTAATTGGCGGGGGCCCCCAAGAGACCCAGTACTTC; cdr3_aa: CASSLIGGGPQETQYF
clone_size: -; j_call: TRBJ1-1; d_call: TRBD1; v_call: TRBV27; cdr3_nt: TGTGCCAGCACCGGGACAGGGAGCATGAACACTGAAGCTTTCTTT; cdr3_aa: CASTGTGSMNTEAFF
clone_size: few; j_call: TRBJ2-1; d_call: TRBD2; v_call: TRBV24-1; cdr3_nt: TGTGCCACCAGTGACGCCCTAGCGGGCCTATACAATGAGCAGTTCTTC; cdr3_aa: CATSDALAGLYNEQFF
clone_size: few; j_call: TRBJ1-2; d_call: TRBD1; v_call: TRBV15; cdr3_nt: TGTGCCACCAGCAGTAGGGACAGAGGAGGCTACACCTTC; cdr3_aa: CATSSRDRGGYTF
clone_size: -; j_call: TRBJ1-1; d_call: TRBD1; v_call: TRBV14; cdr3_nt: TGTGCCAGCAGCCCCCGGGACAGGGCGATACAGAACACTGAAGCTTTCTTT; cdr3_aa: CASSPRDRAIQNTEAFF
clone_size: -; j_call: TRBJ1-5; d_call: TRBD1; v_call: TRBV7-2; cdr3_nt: TGTGCCAGCAGCCGGGAAGGGACAGGCAATCAGCCCCAGCATTTT; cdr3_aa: CASSREGTGNQPQHF
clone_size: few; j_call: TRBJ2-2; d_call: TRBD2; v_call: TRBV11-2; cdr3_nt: TGTGCCAGCAGTAGATTAGCGGGGGCCAACACCGGGGAGCTGTTTTTT; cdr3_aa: CASSRLAGANTGELFF
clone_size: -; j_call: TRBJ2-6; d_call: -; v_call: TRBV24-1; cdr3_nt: TGTGCCACCAGCGGACTGATCTCTGGGGCCAACGTCCTGACTTTC; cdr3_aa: CATSGLISGANVLTF
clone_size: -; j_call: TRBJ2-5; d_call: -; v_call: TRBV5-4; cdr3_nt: TGTGCCAGCAGCACCTATACTAGCCGACAAGAGACCCAGTACTTC; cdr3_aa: CASSTYTSRQETQYF
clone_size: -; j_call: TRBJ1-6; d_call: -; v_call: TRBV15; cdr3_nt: TGTGCCACCAGCAGAGAGCGGGGTGGTGGGAATTCACCCCTCCACTTT; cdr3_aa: CATSRERGGGNSPLHF
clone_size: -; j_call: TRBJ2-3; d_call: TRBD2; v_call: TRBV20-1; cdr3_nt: TGCAGTGCTAGTGGGACTATGGGGACAGATACGCAGTATTTT; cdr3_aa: CSASGTMGTDTQYF
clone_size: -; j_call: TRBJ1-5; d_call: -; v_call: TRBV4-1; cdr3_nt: TGCGCCAGCAGCCTGGCTTCGCTGAATCAGCCCCAGCATTTT; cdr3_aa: CASSLASLNQPQHF
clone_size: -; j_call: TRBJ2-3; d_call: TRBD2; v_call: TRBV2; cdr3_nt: TGTGCCAGCAGTGAATTCGGGACTAGCGGCACAGATACGCAGTATTTT; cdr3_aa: CASSEFGTSGTDTQYF
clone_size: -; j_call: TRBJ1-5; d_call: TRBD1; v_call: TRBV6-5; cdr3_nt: TGTGCCAGCAGTTCGGGACAGGACTATAGCAATCAGCCCCAGCATTTT; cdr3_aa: CASSSGQDYSNQPQHF
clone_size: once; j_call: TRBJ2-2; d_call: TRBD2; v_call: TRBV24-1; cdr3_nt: TGTGCCACCAGTGATTTTAGCGGGGCTGCGGACACCGGGGAGCTGTTTTTT; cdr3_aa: CATSDFSGAADTGELFF
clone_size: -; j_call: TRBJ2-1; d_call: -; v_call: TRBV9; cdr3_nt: TGTGCCAGCAGCGTGGGGGGACTTGCCTCCTACAATGAGCAGTTCTTC; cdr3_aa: CASSVGGLASYNEQFF
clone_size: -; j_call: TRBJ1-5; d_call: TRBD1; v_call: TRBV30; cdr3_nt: TGTGCCTGGAGCTCAACGGGGACAGGGAACAATCAGCCCCAGCATTTT; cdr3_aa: CAWSSTGTGNNQPQHF
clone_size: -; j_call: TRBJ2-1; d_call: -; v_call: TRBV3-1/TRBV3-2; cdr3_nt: TGTGCCAGCAGCCACTTTGCGGGTCTATACAATGAGCAGTTCTTC; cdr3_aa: CASSHFAGLYNEQFF
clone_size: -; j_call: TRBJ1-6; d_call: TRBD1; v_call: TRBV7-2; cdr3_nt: TGTGCCAGCAGCTTAGTGGGACAGGGGGCTTTTACATCACCCCTCCACTTT; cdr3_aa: CASSLVGQGAFTSPLHF
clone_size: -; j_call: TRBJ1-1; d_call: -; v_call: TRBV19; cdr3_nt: TGTGCCAGTAGTATGTATCCGGGGAACACTGAAGCTTTCTTT; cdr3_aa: CASSMYPGNTEAFF
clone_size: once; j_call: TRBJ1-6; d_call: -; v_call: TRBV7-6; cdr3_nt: TGTGCCAGCAGCTTAGGAAGGGGCGTTAATTCACCCCTCCACTTT; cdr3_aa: CASSLGRGVNSPLHF
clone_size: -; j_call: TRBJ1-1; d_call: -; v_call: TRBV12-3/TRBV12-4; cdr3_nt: TGTGCCAGTAGAAATACTCTTGAAGCTTTCTTT; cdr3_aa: CASRNTLEAFF
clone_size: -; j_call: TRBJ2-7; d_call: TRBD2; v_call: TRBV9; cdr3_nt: TGTGCCAGCAGCGCCGGGGGGTACGAGCAGTACTTC; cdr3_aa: CASSAGGYEQYF
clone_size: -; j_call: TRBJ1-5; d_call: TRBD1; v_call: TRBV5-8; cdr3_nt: TGTGCCAGCAGCGGGGGACAGGGGAATCAGCCCCAGCATTTT; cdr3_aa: CASSGGQGNQPQHF
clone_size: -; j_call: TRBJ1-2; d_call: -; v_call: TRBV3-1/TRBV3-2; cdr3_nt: TGTGCCAGCAGCCAAAGTCAGTACCATGGCTACACCTTC; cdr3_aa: CASSQSQYHGYTF
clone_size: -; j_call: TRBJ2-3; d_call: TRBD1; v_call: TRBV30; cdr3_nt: TGTGCCTGGAGCCTTGGGACAGGGGTAACAGATACGCAGTATTTT; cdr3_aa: CAWSLGTGVTDTQYF
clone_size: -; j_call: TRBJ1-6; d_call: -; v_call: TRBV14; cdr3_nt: TGTGCCAGCAGCCAAGATTTGGAGCCTAATTCACCCCTCCACTTT; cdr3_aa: CASSQDLEPNSPLHF
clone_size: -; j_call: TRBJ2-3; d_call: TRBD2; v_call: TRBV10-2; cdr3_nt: TGCGCCAGCAGAGCGGGAGTATTATATACGCAGTATTTT; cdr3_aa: CASRAGVLYTQYF
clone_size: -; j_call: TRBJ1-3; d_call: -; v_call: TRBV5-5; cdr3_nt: TGTGCCAGCAGCTTATCAGGGGACGGAAACACCATATATTTT; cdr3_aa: CASSLSGDGNTIYF
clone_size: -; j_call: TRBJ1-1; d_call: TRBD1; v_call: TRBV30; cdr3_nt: TGTGCCTGGAACAGGGGAGTGAACACTGAAGCTTTCTTT; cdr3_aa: CAWNRGVNTEAFF